This T cell receptor (beta chain) was captured by sequencing in a study of Ad26.COV2.S vaccination and SARS-CoV-2 variants. The CDR3 totals 12 residues. From germline, CDR1 is SGDLS and CDR2 YYNGEE. V lost 2 bases, J lost 12 bases, and 4 bases stayed unmatched. Data came from immunoSEQ multiplex PCR; TCRdb stores just in-frame clones and leaves some out. This table holds about 350,000 clones, approximately 90% found once. The specimen comprised peripheral blood, sampled after recovery from COVID-19. The sequence was obtained from a human donor who had recovered from COVID-19. V usage is TRBV9 and J usage is TRBJ2-1; 8 nucleotides match TRBD1. CDR3 residues: CASSVSGTGQFF. In DNA form, the CDR3 reads TGTGCCAGCAGCGTCAGTGGGACAGGGCAGTTCTTC.